This TCR beta chain was identified during a study of blood T cell repertoires in COVID-19 (dated by TCRdb to about 2020). With respect to the entire study: Collaborator samples came from the United States, Italy and Spain and covered acute and convalescent phases of COVID-19. The material from the prospective study consisted of cDNA or gDNA derived from T cells, B-cell-depleted T cells, or PBMCs. The dataset comprised deeply sampled blood TCRbeta repertoires from subjects exposed to, actively infected with, or recovered from COVID-19. The repertoires were released in a freely available public database meant as a resource for research on the immune response to SARS-CoV-2. Samples were obtained from the ongoing ImmuneRACE study (first 160 participants) and from 1,254 subjects provided by 6 global collaborators. Nearly every sample came with metadata listing a de-identified subject ID, COVID-19 status, age in years and sex. Where available, HLA class I and class II types were obtained from metadata supplied by the sample provider rather than from assay-based typing.

Collaborating institutions collected whole blood in K2EDTA tubes following their own protocols. For TCRbeta analysis, collaborators shipped samples in one of three forms: frozen whole blood, isolated PBMCs, or DNA extracted from either of those sample types. Worth noting for this clone: The specificity of this receptor is unknown. No much larger clonotype is one base removed from it; base qualities were not supplied.

General conclusions and limits of the study: Clinical and demographic metadata were provided uncurated, with the amount varying by source and participant.

TCRbeta CDR3 regions were amplified from genomic DNA by means of the immunoSEQ Assay, a bias-controlled multiplex PCR. On the authors' methods: Within the assay, amplification of reference gene primers was used to estimate how many nucleated cells each sample contained. To quantify the absolute abundance of each unique TCRbeta CDR3 rearrangement, sequence reads were collapsed and filtered. For each sample, productive Simpson clonality was calculated as the square root of Simpson's diversity index over productive rearrangements. Not all clones reach the TCRdb copy of this immuneACCESS table, which keeps in-frame sequences only. Checked studies attribute under half of the gap to unresolved V genes and leave the rest unexplained. V, J and clone size derive from that table, while D and trimming were established from the DNA sequence. The sample table lists 75,000 to 90,000 clones, over 80% of them with a count of one. The ten most abundant clones make up 15% to 20% of the sample.

The sample taken for sequencing was peripheral blood. This receptor was obtained from a man aged 80 or over with active or convalescent COVID-19.

Here the CDR3 is given as CASSHRDRNQPQHF. The sequenced DNA: TGTGCCAGCAGCCATAGGGACAGAAATCAGCCCCAGCATTTT. Recombination joined TRBV3-1 (or the pseudogene TRBV3-2) with TRBJ1-5, with TRBD1 matching 7 junction bases. Compared with germline, V lacks 3 bases and J lacks 4 bases; bases without a gene match: 3. CDR1 and CDR2, looked up from the germline V gene (reference sequence), are LGHDT and YNNKEL. The CDR3, from cysteine to phenylalanine, totals 14 residues. Kept here is only the CDR3 DNA, which spans 42 bases and is read in frame from base 1.